In this sample, the clone carrying this T cell receptor beta chain turned up many times. The target antigen is unknown. This sample is part of a study of post-analysis software for immune sequencing data. Study details: Included courses were relapsing-remitting and secondary progressive multiple sclerosis; progressive-relapsing multiple sclerosis was also included.

From germline, CDR1 is KGHSH and CDR2 LQKENI. The junction had 6 bases not matched to a gene; V was cut back by 1 base and J by 3 bases. The CDR3 is made up of 15 amino acids. Researchers reported that TCR beta cDNA libraries carried unique molecular identifiers. When roughly 0.9 to 10 million T cells were used, they gave approximately 450,000 cDNA molecules. Each CDR3 protein is one row after TCRdb ran MiXCR on the PCR reads. The sample lists about 540,000 distinct CDR3 sequences, 30% to 40% occurring once. Study-wide findings and caveats: F-measure co-clustering was strong for batch-matched samples. Versus controls, multiple sclerosis patients showed significantly lower diversity (normalized Chao1). The five TRBV segments detected at higher frequency in patients than in controls included TRBV5-6, TRBV5-1 and TRBV20-1.

This sequence originates from a girl between 2 and 17 years old with multiple sclerosis. The specimen was blood. The chain joins TRBV18 to TRBJ2-7, with TRBD1 matching 7 bases. Here the CDR3 reads CASSPQNGQVYEQYF. CDR3 sequence (DNA): TGTGCCAGCTCACCACAGAATGGACAGGTCTACGAGCAGTACTTC. Full variable domain (outside the CDR3, taken from reference TRBV18 and TRBJ2-7): NAGVMQNPRHLVRRRGQEARLRCSPMKGHSHVYWYRQLPEEGLKFMVYLQKENIIDESGMPKERFSAEFPKEGPSILRIQQVVRGDSAAYFCASSPQNGQVYEQYFGPGTRLTVT.